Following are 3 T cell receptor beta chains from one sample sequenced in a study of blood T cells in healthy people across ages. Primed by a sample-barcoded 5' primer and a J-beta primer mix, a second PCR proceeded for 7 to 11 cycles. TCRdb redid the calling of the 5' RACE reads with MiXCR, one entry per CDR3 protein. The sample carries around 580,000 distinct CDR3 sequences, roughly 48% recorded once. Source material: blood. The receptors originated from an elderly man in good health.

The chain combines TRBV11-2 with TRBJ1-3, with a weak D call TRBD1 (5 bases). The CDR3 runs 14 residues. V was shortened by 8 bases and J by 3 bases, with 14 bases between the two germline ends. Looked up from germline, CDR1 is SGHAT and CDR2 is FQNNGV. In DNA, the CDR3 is TGTGCCAGCTCCGCTCGGGGCATTGGAAACACCATATATTTT. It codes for CASSARGIGNTIYF.

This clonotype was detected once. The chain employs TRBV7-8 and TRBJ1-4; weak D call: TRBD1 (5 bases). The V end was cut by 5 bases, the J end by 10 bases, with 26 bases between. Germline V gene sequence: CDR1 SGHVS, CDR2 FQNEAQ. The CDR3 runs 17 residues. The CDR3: CASSLGNPGPQVGKLFF. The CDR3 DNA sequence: TGTGCCAGCAGCCTCGGGAACCCGGGACCCCAAGTAGGAAAACTGTTTTTT.

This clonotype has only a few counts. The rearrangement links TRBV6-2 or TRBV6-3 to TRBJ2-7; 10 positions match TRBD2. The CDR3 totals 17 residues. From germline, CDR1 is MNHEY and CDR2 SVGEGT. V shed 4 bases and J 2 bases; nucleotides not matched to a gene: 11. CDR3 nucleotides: TGTGCCAGCAGTTCCTACGGACTAGCGGCAAGCACCTACGAGCAGTACTTC. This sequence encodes CASSSYGLAASTYEQYF.